This T cell receptor (beta chain) was sequenced during a study of blood T cells in healthy people across ages. Regarding the study as a whole: With naive T cell percentage, TCR beta diversity showed a strong correlation. Versus aged donors, long-lived donors had higher diversity and more naive CD4+ cells.

As regards this clonotype: Antigen specificity is unknown.

With a J-beta primer mix and a sample-barcoded 5' primer, a second PCR ran 7 to 11 cycles. Every sample produced at least 2.5 million CDR3-containing paired-end reads. TCRdb analysed the 5' RACE reads with MiXCR anew, one entry per CDR3 protein. The sample contains approximately 670,000 distinct CDR3 sequences, less than 45% of which appear only once. Trimming removed 4 bases at V and 1 base at J, with 16 bases between. Germline CDR1 reads DFQATT; CDR2 reads SNEGSKA (reference sequence). The CDR3 length is 15 residues. The source is a man older than 75 in good health. V gene TRBV20-1 combines with J gene TRBJ2-5; D is unresolved. The sample taken for sequencing was blood. CDR3 amino acids: CSANGVPDLQETQYF. The CDR3 DNA follows: TGCAGTGCTAATGGAGTGCCAGACCTCCAAGAGACCCAGTACTTC.